This TCR beta chain was identified during a study of blood T cell repertoires in COVID-19. Study as a whole: The United States, Italy and Spain provided the acute and convalescent COVID-19 samples.

The repertoire was sequenced with immunoSEQ multiplex PCR; TCRdb's copy has only in-frame clones and lacks some. The table shows roughly 180,000 clones, with over 75% occurring only once. The CDR3 consists of 14 residues. CDR1 and CDR2 (germline): SGHNT, YYREEE (reference sequence). Trimming cost V 0 bases and J 4 bases; bases outside gene matches: 3. Participants were aged roughly 18 to 90 years, lived in around 25 US areas, and enrolled virtually. Resolution of symptoms, clearance, or two negative PCRs was present in recovered Cohort 3 donors. The TCR sequence derives from a man in his forties or fifties who had recovered from COVID-19. The sample taken for sequencing was PBMCs or T cells enriched from blood (not recorded which). V gene TRBV5-4 combines with J gene TRBJ1-1; 7 bases line up with TRBD1. The CDR3 reads CASSLGQGFTEAFF. In DNA form, the CDR3 reads TGTGCCAGCAGCTTGGGACAGGGTTTCACTGAAGCTTTCTTT.